The 21 T cell receptor beta chains listed next were all sequenced from one sample in a study of blood T cell repertoires in COVID-19. Clones were read by immunoSEQ multiplex PCR, and TCRdb kept only the in-frame ones, dropping some. The sample contains 250,000 to 300,000 clones, around 84% of which appear only once. The sequencing sample was made of peripheral blood. The receptors come from a man between 60 and 75 years old with acute or convalescent COVID-19.

The chain recombines TRBV12-3 or TRBV12-4 with TRBJ2-4; D gene unclear. V lost 6 bases, J lost 0 bases, and 6 bases lay in between. The CDR3 consists of 13 residues. In nucleotides, the CDR3 is TGTGCCAGCAGACGAGGAGCCAAAAACATTCAGTACTTC. It yields the protein CASRRGAKNIQYF.

This chain links TRBV5-4 with TRBJ1-2, with unresolved D. Germline V gene data show CDR1 as SGHNT and CDR2 as YYREEE (reference sequence). V dropped 1 base and J dropped 4 bases, with 11 bases sitting between them. This CDR3 has 14 residues. Here the CDR3 reads CASSLPGIIYGYTF. The CDR3 DNA follows: TGTGCCAGCAGCTTGCCCGGGATCATCTATGGCTACACCTTC.

The chain uses TRBV11-2 and TRBJ1-2, with a possible D match to TRBD1 (6 bases). Germline V gives CDR1 SGHAT, CDR2 FQNNGV. V was trimmed by 0 bases and J by 4 bases, leaving 6 bases between them. The length of the CDR3 is 13 residues. CDR3 residues: CASSLDRGYGYTF. CDR3 nucleotides: TGTGCCAGCAGCTTAGACAGGGGCTATGGCTACACCTTC.

The chain uses TRBV7-9 and TRBJ1-6; no firm D call. Germline V gene sequence: CDR1 SEHNR, CDR2 FQNEAQ (reference sequence). The length of the CDR3 is 12 residues. Trimming pared 5 bases from V and 13 bases from J, leaving 12 bases between. The CDR3 loop reads CASSAPRLPLHF. CDR3 nucleotide sequence: TGTGCCAGCAGCGCCCCTAGGCTTCCCCTCCACTTT. The full variable domain, completed using reference TRBV7-9 and TRBJ1-6, is DTGVSQNPRHKITKRGQNVTFRCDPISEHNRLYWYRQTLGQGPEFLTYFQNEAQLEKSRLLSDRFSAERPKGSFSTLEIQRTEQGDSAMYLCASSAPRLPLHFGNGTRLTVT.

The chain combines TRBV19 with TRBJ2-3; 7 bases fit TRBD2. The CDR3 totals 13 residues. Germline loops: CDR1 LNHDA, CDR2 SQIVND (reference sequence). The V and J ends lost 7 bases and 1 base, in that order; junction bases with no gene match: 2. The chain's CDR3 is CASNGGGTDTQYF. CDR3 in DNA: TGTGCCAGTAATGGGGGGGGCACAGATACGCAGTATTTT.

The genes are TRBV6-5 and TRBJ1-1; D is uncertain. Between the trimmed V and J ends, which lost 5 bases and 10 bases, there was a span of 20 bases. This CDR3 spans 14 amino acids. Germline CDR1 is MNHEY and CDR2 is SVGAGI. CDR3 residues: CASSMGVSRWVAFF. The CDR3 bases are TGTGCCAGCAGTATGGGCGTGTCGCGTTGGGTAGCTTTCTTT.

The chain's CDR3 is CASSVQRQVYNSPLHF. As DNA, the CDR3 is TGTGCCAGCAGTGTACAACGACAAGTCTATAATTCACCCCTCCACTTT. This chain connects TRBV2 to TRBJ1-6; no clear D gene. The germline gives CDR1 SNHLY, CDR2 FYNNEI. The CDR3 contains 16 residues. V gave up 4 bases and J gave up 3 bases, with 13 bases separating them.

The chain recombines TRBV4-1 with TRBJ1-1; 8 nucleotides line up with TRBD1. This CDR3 is built from 15 residues. V lost 4 bases to trimming and J lost 1 base; unmatched junction nucleotides: 5. Germline-derived CDR1 and CDR2 are MGHRA and YSYEKL. The CDR3 DNA sequence: TGCGCCAGCAGCCCCGGACAGGGAGGGAACACTGAAGCTTTCTTT. Amino acids: CASSPGQGGNTEAFF.

This chain joins TRBV18 and TRBJ1-1, with D maybe TRBD1 (6 bases). Germline values: CDR1 KGHSH, CDR2 LQKENI. CDR3 length: 14 amino acids. V was shortened by 4 bases and J by 1 base, with 10 bases between the two germline ends. For the CDR3, the DNA is TGTGCCAGCTCACGCCCAGGGGCGAACACTGAAGCTTTCTTT. Encoded protein: CASSRPGANTEAFF.

This chain links TRBV12-3 or TRBV12-4 with TRBJ1-1, with D perhaps TRBD1 (5 bases). This CDR3 comprises 13 residues. Deletions cut 8 bases from V and 1 base from J, with 11 bases between. The chain's CDR3 is CASARQPNTEAFF. CDR3 DNA sequence: TGTGCCAGCGCCAGACAGCCGAACACTGAAGCTTTCTTT.

The V and J genes are TRBV7-3 and TRBJ1-2; TRBD1 matches at 7 bases. Germline V lookup: CDR1 SGHTA, CDR2 FQGTGA. V dropped 5 bases and J dropped 3; count of bases not matched to a gene: 6. CDR3 length equals 14 residues. This CDR3 is CASSVQGLDYGYTF. The CDR3 DNA follows: TGTGCCAGCAGCGTACAGGGGTTGGACTATGGCTACACCTTC.

The CDR3 sequence: CASSFQGGTEAFF. The CDR3 region has the DNA TGTGCCAGCAGCTTTCAGGGGGGCACTGAAGCTTTCTTT. V gene TRBV7-9 combines with J gene TRBJ1-1; TRBD1 agrees at 7 bases. This CDR3 has 13 amino acids. V lost 3 bases and J lost 4; bases outside the gene matches: 2. Germline-derived CDR1 and CDR2 are SEHNR and FQNEAQ (reference sequence).

In this sample, this clone turned up a few times. The chain uses TRBV27 and TRBJ1-1; D is ambiguous. Trimming cost V 6 bases and J 1 base, with 12 bases left between them. Germline V gene lookup returns CDR1 MNHEY and CDR2 SMNVEV (reference sequence). This CDR3 is built from 14 residues. CDR3 DNA sequence: TGTGCCAGCAGGGGAGATACGACGAACACTGAAGCTTTCTTT. It is translated as CASRGDTTNTEAFF.

This chain connects TRBV19 to TRBJ1-5; tentatively, D is TRBD1 (5 bases). This CDR3 is built from 14 residues. CDR1 is LNHDA, CDR2 SQIVND, per germline (reference sequence). V lost 8 bases and J 6 bases, leaving 17 bases between the germline ends. The CDR3 here is CASAGKVGPQPQHF. In DNA form, the CDR3 reads TGTGCCAGTGCAGGGAAAGTTGGACCTCAGCCCCAGCATTTT.

This chain connects TRBV28 to TRBJ1-6, with D tentatively TRBD1 (6 bases). Trimming removed 4 bases at V and 9 bases at J, with 13 bases between. Germline CDR1 and CDR2: MDHEN and SYDVKM. This CDR3 is 14 amino acids long. The CDR3 nucleotides are TGTGCCAGCAGTTCCGGGACAACCTTTTCACCCCTCCACTTT. Its translation: CASSSGTTFSPLHF.

The chain links TRBV9 to TRBJ2-5, with TRBD1 identical over 8 bases. The trim removed 0 bases at V and 4 bases at J, leaving 8 bases unmatched. Germline-derived CDR1 and CDR2 are SGDLS and YYNGEE. The CDR3 runs to 16 residues. CDR3 sequence: CASSVGGRTGGETQYF. In DNA, the CDR3 is TGTGCCAGCAGCGTAGGAGGGAGAACAGGGGGAGAGACCCAGTACTTC.

This clone turned up a few times. V usage is TRBV7-3 and J usage is TRBJ2-5; TRBD2 matches at 12 bases. There are 15 residues in the CDR3. Per germline, CDR1 SGHTA and CDR2 FQGTGA. Trimming took 4 bases from V and 4 from J; bases not matched to a gene: 4. For the CDR3, the DNA is TGTGCCAGCAGCTCTAGCGGGGGGGCCTCAGAGACCCAGTACTTC. This encodes CASSSSGGASETQYF. Based on the CDR3 plus reference TRBV7-3 and TRBJ2-5, the full variable domain is GAGVSQTPSNKVTEKGKYVELRCDPISGHTALYWYRQSLGQGPEFLIYFQGTGAADDSGLPNDRFFAVRPEGSVSTLKIQRTERGDSAVYLCASSSSGGASETQYFGPGTRLLVL.

The V call is TRBV28, the J call TRBJ2-7; 9 positions agree with TRBD2. Trimming at V came to 3 bases and at J to 2 bases, leaving 5 bases not matched to a gene. The germline gives CDR1 MDHEN, CDR2 SYDVKM. CDR3 length: 15 amino acids. CDR3 region: CASSFPSSGAYEQYF. CDR3 in DNA: TGTGCCAGCAGTTTCCCCTCTAGCGGGGCCTACGAGCAGTACTTC.

This sequence joins TRBV28 and TRBJ1-1; D ambiguous. The CDR3 has 13 amino acids. The germline CDR1 and CDR2 sequences are MDHEN and SYDVKM. Deletions cut 2 bases from V and 1 base from J, with 5 bases between. CDR3 nucleotide sequence: TGTGCCAGCAGTTTAGGCCAGAACACTGAAGCTTTCTTT. It is translated as CASSLGQNTEAFF.

The chain recombines TRBV5-3 with TRBJ1-1; D might be TRBD1 (5 bases). TRBV5-3 carries the ORF label, with uncertain function. The CDR3 consists of 16 residues. The V and J ends lost 1 base and 0 bases respectively, with 13 bases between them. The CDR3 coding sequence is TGTGCCAGAAGCTTGCAGGCAGACAGAATGAACACTGAAGCTTTCTTT. Amino acid sequence: CARSLQADRMNTEAFF.

The genes are TRBV29-1 and TRBJ1-1; 9 nucleotides match TRBD1. The V segment lost 7 bases and the J segment 5 bases; nucleotides outside the gene matches: 5. Germline V gives CDR1 SQVTM, CDR2 ANQGSEA. The CDR3 totals 12 residues. CDR3 loop: CSADRGKTEAFF. Here the CDR3 DNA reads TGCAGCGCGGACAGGGGAAAGACTGAAGCTTTCTTT.